The 29 T cell receptor beta chains presented below share a single source sample, sequenced in a study of T cells after yellow fever vaccination. From the 5' RACE reads, TCRdb called clonotypes with MiXCR, one entry per CDR3 protein. The table shows about 350,000 distinct CDR3 sequences, with about 7.8% occurring only once. The sample was PBMCs, taken around 45 days after the first yellow fever vaccination. Receptor source: a young man who received the YFV17D yellow fever vaccine.

This clonotype was recorded a few times. This chain links TRBV6-5 with TRBJ2-1; D might be TRBD2 (5 bases). This CDR3 region has 14 residues. Germline CDR1 and CDR2: MNHEY and SVGAGI. Trimming shortened V by 2 bases and J by 3 bases, and 8 bases separated the two germline ends. This CDR3 reads CASSYGEIYNEQFF. In DNA form, the CDR3 reads TGTGCCAGCAGTTACGGGGAGATCTACAATGAGCAGTTCTTC.

This clonotype occurred a few times. This chain joins TRBV4-3 and TRBJ2-1, with D tentatively TRBD2 (5 bases). The CDR3 is 14 residues long. The V end was cut by 0 bases, the J end by 6 bases, with 9 bases between. In germline, CDR1 is LGHNA, CDR2 YSLEER. In nucleotides, the CDR3 is TGCGCCAGCAGCCAAGAGGCGGGTGGCAATGAGCAGTTCTTC. It translates to CASSQEAGGNEQFF.

This sequence joins TRBV6-1 and TRBJ1-6, with 8 nucleotides matching TRBD1. This CDR3 comprises 14 residues. With 6 bases clipped from V and 7 bases from J, the junction kept 5 bases outside the gene matches. Germline V gene sequence: CDR1 MNHNS, CDR2 SASEGT. The CDR3 DNA sequence: TGTGCCAGCAGCCGGGACAGGTCAAATTCACCCCTCCACTTT. This gives the protein CASSRDRSNSPLHF.

The chain carries TRBV5-1 and TRBJ2-3; D possibly uses TRBD1 or TRBD2 (6 bases each). V was shortened by 0 bases and J by 4 bases, with 9 bases between the two germline ends. Germline CDR1 and CDR2: SGHRS and YFSETQ. The CDR3 extends over 14 amino acids. The CDR3 is CASSLDGGADTQYF. CDR3 in DNA: TGCGCCAGCAGCTTGGACGGGGGCGCAGATACGCAGTATTTT.

This clonotype was observed a few times. The chain uses TRBV4-3 and TRBJ1-6; the D gene is possibly TRBD1 (5 bases). V lost 0 bases, J lost 8 bases, and 14 bases lay in between. The CDR3 totals 16 residues. The germline gives CDR1 LGHNA, CDR2 YSLEER. The CDR3 region has the DNA TGCGCCAGCAGCCAAGAGGGCGTGCAGGGCCATTCACCCCTCCACTTT. It yields the protein CASSQEGVQGHSPLHF.

V usage is TRBV29-1 and J usage is TRBJ2-3; perhaps D is TRBD1 or TRBD2 (5 bases each). V lost 7 bases and J 3 bases, leaving 20 bases between the germline ends. CDR1 is SQVTM, CDR2 ANQGSEA, per germline. The CDR3 runs to 15 residues. CDR3 nucleotide sequence: TGCAGCGCCGAGGGGTCCCCCTACCAGACAGATACGCAGTATTTT. It specifies CSAEGSPYQTDTQYF.

This clonotype appeared a few times. The gene calls are TRBV5-1 and TRBJ2-3; 10 bases agree with TRBD1. Trimming took 4 bases from V and 3 from J; bases not matched to a gene: 5. The CDR3 consists of 15 residues. Germline lookup yields CDR1 SGHRS and CDR2 YFSETQ. CDR3 coding DNA: TGCGCCAGCAGCCTAGACAGGGGGCAAACAGATACGCAGTATTTT. Translation: CASSLDRGQTDTQYF.

V gene TRBV5-6 combines with J gene TRBJ2-5; weak D call: TRBD2 (5 bases). CDR3 size: 16 residues. Germline assignment: CDR1 SGHDT and CDR2 YYEEEE. V was pared by 0 bases and J by 4 bases, with 16 bases between. CDR3 nucleotide sequence: TGTGCCAGCAGCTTGGGAGGGCGAGGCGATCCAGAGACCCAGTACTTC. Translated, it gives CASSLGGRGDPETQYF.

V is TRBV5-6 and J is TRBJ2-5; no clear D. Trimming removed 4 bases at V and 2 bases at J, with 15 bases between. Germline assignment: CDR1 SGHDT and CDR2 YYEEEE. There are 15 residues in the CDR3. The CDR3 DNA is TGTGCCAGCAGCGCCGAGAGGAATATACAAGAGACCCAGTACTTC. It yields the protein CASSAERNIQETQYF.

This chain uses TRBV12-3 or TRBV12-4 with TRBJ2-5; the D is unclear. The CDR3 is made up of 14 amino acids. The V end was cut by 5 bases, the J end by 5 bases, with 15 bases between. The DNA of the CDR3 is TGTGCCAGCAGTCCCCCCCTAGTGTCCGAGACCCAGTACTTC. It encodes CASSPPLVSETQYF.

The rearrangement joins TRBV9 to TRBJ1-3, with TRBD1 matching 7 bases. V dropped 0 bases and J dropped 1; count of bases not matched to a gene: 7. The CDR3 has 17 residues. Germline V lookup: CDR1 SGDLS, CDR2 YYNGEE. CDR3 nucleotide sequence: TGTGCCAGCAGCGTAGAGTCGGGACAGATTTCTGGAAACACCATATATTTT. It specifies CASSVESGQISGNTIYF.

This clonotype was seen a few times. The chain has TRBV5-1 and TRBJ1-2; the D is unclear. The V end was cut by 5 bases, the J end by 7 bases, with 12 bases between. The CDR3 extends over 12 amino acids. Germline CDR1 SGHRS, CDR2 YFSETQ. For the CDR3, the DNA is TGCGCCAGCAGTGTCGGAGTGGCTGGCTACACCTTC. Amino acids: CASSVGVAGYTF. The full variable domain, rest sourced from reference TRBV5-1 and TRBJ1-2, is KAGVTQTPRYLIKTRGQQVTLSCSPISGHRSVSWYQQTPGQGLQFLFEYFSETQRNKGNFPGRFSGRQFSNSRSEMNVSTLELGDSALYLCASSVGVAGYTFGSGTRLTVV.

This clonotype was recorded many times. The chain couples TRBV5-1 to TRBJ2-2; D not certain. Germline CDR1 reads SGHRS; CDR2 reads YFSETQ. Trimming took 2 bases from V and 1 from J, leaving 9 bases between them. The CDR3 is 15 residues long. CDR3 bases: TGCGCCAGCAGCTTTCATGAACTGAACACCGGGGAGCTGTTTTTT. Translation gives CASSFHELNTGELFF.

This clonotype was seen repeatedly, ten times or more. V is TRBV7-2 and J is TRBJ2-1, with 14 bases identical to TRBD2. The junction had 3 bases not matched to a gene; V was cut back by 4 bases and J by 7 bases. There are 15 residues in the CDR3. Germline V gene sequence: CDR1 SGHTA, CDR2 FQGNSA. The CDR3 nucleotides read TGTGCCAGCAGCTCTCGGACTAGCGGGGGGAATGAGCAGTTCTTC. It yields the protein CASSSRTSGGNEQFF.

There are many counts of this clonotype. This sequence joins TRBV3-1 and TRBJ2-5; D gene ambiguous. Per germline, CDR1 LGHDT and CDR2 YNNKEL (reference sequence). Trimming removed 4 bases from V and 8 bases from J, with 8 bases in between. CDR3 length: 11 residues. The CDR3 coding sequence is TGTGCCAGCAGCCTCATGGAAACCCAGTACTTC. This codes for CASSLMETQYF.

The sample holds a few counts of this clonotype. V usage is TRBV10-3 and J usage is TRBJ1-2; D unresolved. V was trimmed by 3 bases and J by 0 bases, leaving 8 bases between them. Germline CDR1 ENHRY, CDR2 SYGVKD. The CDR3 consists of 14 residues. CDR3 DNA sequence: TGTGCCATCAGTGAAGGAGTAGCTAACTATGGCTACACCTTC. Translated: CAISEGVANYGYTF.

This chain connects TRBV4-3 to TRBJ2-1, with D unresolved. Per germline, CDR1 LGHNA and CDR2 YSLEER. V dropped 3 bases and J dropped 0 bases, with 9 bases sitting between them. The CDR3 spans 15 residues. The CDR3 protein is CASSHLGNSYNEQFF. CDR3 sequence (DNA): TGCGCCAGCAGCCATCTAGGGAACTCCTACAATGAGCAGTTCTTC.

At least ten counts were recorded for this clonotype. The V gene is TRBV4-3, the J gene TRBJ2-1; tentatively, D is TRBD1 or TRBD2 (6 bases each). CDR1 and CDR2 from the germline V gene are LGHNA and YSLEER. V was shortened by 0 bases and J by 8 bases, with 17 bases between the two germline ends. The CDR3 has 16 amino acids. CDR3 sequence (DNA): TGCGCCAGCAGCCAAGAAGGAAGGGGGGAGTTGTATGAGCAGTTCTTC. This encodes CASSQEGRGELYEQFF.

The rearrangement uses TRBV19 and TRBJ2-7; 12 nucleotides match TRBD1. After removal of 4 bases from V and 4 bases from J, the junction contained 5 bases not matched to a gene. This CDR3 comprises 15 residues. Per the germline V gene, CDR1 is LNHDA and CDR2 is SQIVND (reference sequence). CDR3 nucleotide sequence: TGTGCCAGTAGTACCGGGACAGGGGGCTATTACGAGCAGTACGTC. Residues: CASSTGTGGYYEQYV.

Turning to this clonotype: Possible read error: a much larger clone is one base away. In this CDR3 the conserved last residue, phenylalanine or tryptophan, is missing, so a read error is likely. V usage is TRBV20-1 and J usage is TRBJ2-5; TRBD2 agrees at 8 bases. Germline V CDR1 and CDR2: DFQATT, SNEGSKA (reference sequence). J was trimmed by 7 bases and V by 0 bases; bases with no gene match: 7. This CDR3 comprises 14 residues. Here the CDR3 reads CSARDASGSGTQYI. For the CDR3, the DNA is TGCAGTGCTAGAGATGCTAGCGGGTCGGGGACCCAGTACATC.

The gene calls are TRBV7-2 and TRBJ2-1; TRBD2 matches at 9 bases. The CDR3 spans 16 residues. Germline lookup yields CDR1 SGHTA and CDR2 FQGNSA. With 1 base clipped from V and 7 bases from J, the junction kept 8 bases outside the gene matches. The CDR3 protein is CASSLGSGLAINEQFF. CDR3 coding DNA: TGTGCCAGCAGCTTAGGGTCCGGACTAGCGATTAATGAGCAGTTCTTC.

This clonotype showed up just a few times. The chain employs TRBV2 and TRBJ1-5; D call uncertain. V shed 4 bases and J shed 5 bases, with 12 bases lying between them. CDR3 length: 14 residues. Germline assignment: CDR1 SNHLY and CDR2 FYNNEI. The CDR3 coding sequence is TGTGCCAGCAGTGGCCAAGGGTTTTATCAGCCCCAGCATTTT. This codes for CASSGQGFYQPQHF.

This clonotype was counted only a few times. An end of the junction does not agree with germline; a read error may underlie this. The chain combines TRBV20-1 with TRBJ1-5; the match to TRBD1 covers 7 bases. This CDR3 contains 15 residues. Germline V gene lookup returns CDR1 DFQATT and CDR2 SNEGSKA (reference sequence). CDR3 DNA: TGCTGTGCTAGAGGTCGGACAGGACGGAATCAGCCCCAGCATTTT. It encodes CCARGRTGRNQPQHF.

This clonotype has more than one count but fewer than ten. The V gene is TRBV20-1, the J gene TRBJ1-5; no reliable D call. The V and J ends lost 0 bases and 3 bases respectively, with 12 bases between them. Per the germline V gene, CDR1 is DFQATT and CDR2 is SNEGSKA (reference sequence). The CDR3 is made up of 15 amino acids. The CDR3 coding sequence is TGCAGTGCTAGAGATGTAGGGCTTCCCAATCAGCCCCAGCATTTT. Protein: CSARDVGLPNQPQHF.

In this sample, this clonotype turned up a few times. V and J are TRBV12-3 or TRBV12-4 and TRBJ2-1; D unresolved. Between the trimmed V and J ends, which lost 7 bases and 4 bases, there was a span of 14 bases. The CDR3 runs 14 residues. For the CDR3, the DNA is TGTGCCAGCATCCGAGGCCGGGCGTACAATGAGCAGTTCTTC. It codes for CASIRGRAYNEQFF.

In this sample, this clonotype turned up a few times. The J gene is TRBJ2-4, the V gene TRBV6-1; 7 bases match TRBD1. CDR1 is MNHNS, CDR2 SASEGT, per germline. Germline trimming cut 5 bases from V and 3 bases from J; bases unmatched to any gene: 13. The CDR3 consists of 17 residues. CDR3 nucleotides: TGTGCCAGCAGTCCCGCGCGGAGACAGGGAGACAAAAACATTCAGTACTTC. It codes for CASSPARRQGDKNIQYF.

This clonotype was counted between two and nine times. This sequence joins TRBV6-1 and TRBJ2-7, with TRBD1 matching 9 bases. This CDR3 has 15 amino acids. Germline CDR1 and CDR2: MNHNS and SASEGT. The V gene end was trimmed by 6 bases and the J gene end by 3 bases; junction bases not matched to a gene: 9. The CDR3 DNA is TGTGCCAGCAGGGGCACAGGGGGCAAGGACTACGAGCAGTACGTC. Protein: CASRGTGGKDYEQYV.

This clonotype was seen a handful of times. The CDR3: CASSPQGERETQYF. The CDR3 region has the DNA TGCGCCAGCAGCCCACAGGGGGAGAGGGAGACCCAGTACTTC. This chain uses TRBV4-1 with TRBJ2-5; TRBD1 agrees at 8 bases. Losses at the gene ends were 4 bases for V and 5 bases for J; bases not matched to a gene: 6. The CDR3 is 14 residues long. Germline V gene lookup returns CDR1 MGHRA and CDR2 YSYEKL.

The sample holds a few counts of this clonotype. The rearrangement uses TRBV15 and TRBJ1-2; TRBD1 is a possible D gene (6 bases). Per the germline V gene, CDR1 is LNHNV and CDR2 is YYDKDF (reference sequence). V was trimmed by 5 bases and J by 2 bases, leaving 12 bases between them. There are 14 residues in the CDR3. CDR3 coding DNA: TGTGCCACCAGCTCCCTAGGACAGAACTATGGCTACACCTTC. Protein sequence: CATSSLGQNYGYTF.